This T cell receptor beta chain was retrieved from a study of shared clonotypes between healthy human individuals. With respect to this clone: This same CDR3 is encoded by further DNA sequences in the sample.

Clones were read by immunoSEQ multiplex PCR, and TCRdb kept only the in-frame ones, dropping some. The sample yields roughly 480,000 clones, around three quarters seen once. The sequence came from a woman aged 40 to 50 in good health. Some clones in this sample may be carry-over from other donors' samples. The material sequenced was PBMCs.

This CDR3 is CASSDSAGGATDTQYF. CDR3 DNA: TGTGCCAGCAGTGACTCGGCGGGAGGGGCCACAGATACGCAGTATTTT. The chain couples TRBV6-4 to TRBJ2-3, with 9 nucleotides matching TRBD2. J was trimmed by 2 bases and V by 0 bases; bases with no gene match: 3. Germline V lookup: CDR1 MRHNA, CDR2 SNTAGT. This CDR3 spans 16 amino acids.